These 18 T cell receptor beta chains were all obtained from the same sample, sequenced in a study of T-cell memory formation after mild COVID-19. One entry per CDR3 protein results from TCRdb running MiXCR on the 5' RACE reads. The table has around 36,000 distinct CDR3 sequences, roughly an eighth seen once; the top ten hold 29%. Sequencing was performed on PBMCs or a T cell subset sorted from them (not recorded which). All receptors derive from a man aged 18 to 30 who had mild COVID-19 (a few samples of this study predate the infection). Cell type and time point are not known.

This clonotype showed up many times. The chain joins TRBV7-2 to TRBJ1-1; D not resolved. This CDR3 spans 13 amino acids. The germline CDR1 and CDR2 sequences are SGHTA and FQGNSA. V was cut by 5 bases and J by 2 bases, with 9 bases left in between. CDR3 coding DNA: TGTGCCAGCAGCCCTTATCTTAACACTGAAGCTTTCTTT. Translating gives CASSPYLNTEAFF.

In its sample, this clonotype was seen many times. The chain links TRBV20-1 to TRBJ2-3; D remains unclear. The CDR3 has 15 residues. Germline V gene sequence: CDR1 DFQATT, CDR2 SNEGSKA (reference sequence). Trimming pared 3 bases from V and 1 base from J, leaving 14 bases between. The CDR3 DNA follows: TGCAGTGCTAGTGGGGTAGGGTCCGGCACAGATACGCAGTATTTT. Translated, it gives CSASGVGSGTDTQYF.

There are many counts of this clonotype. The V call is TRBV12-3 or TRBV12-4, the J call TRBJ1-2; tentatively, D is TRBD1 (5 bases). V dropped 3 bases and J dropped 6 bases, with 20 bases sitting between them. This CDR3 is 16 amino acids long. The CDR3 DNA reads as TGTGCCAGCAGTTTTCTCTCTACGTGGCAGGGAGATGGCTACACCTTC. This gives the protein CASSFLSTWQGDGYTF.

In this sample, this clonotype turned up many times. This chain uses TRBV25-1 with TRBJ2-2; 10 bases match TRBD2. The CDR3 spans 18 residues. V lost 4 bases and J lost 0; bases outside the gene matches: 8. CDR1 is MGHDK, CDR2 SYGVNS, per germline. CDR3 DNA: TGTGCCAGCAGTGTCCCGCCTAGCGGGGGCGCGAACACCGGGGAGCTGTTTTTT. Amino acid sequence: CASSVPPSGGANTGELFF. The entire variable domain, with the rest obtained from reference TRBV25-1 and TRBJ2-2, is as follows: EADIYQTPRYLVIGTGKKITLECSQTMGHDKMYWYQQDPGMELHLIHYSYGVNSTEKGDLSSESTVSRIRTEHFPLTLESARPSHTSQYLCASSVPPSGGANTGELFFGEGSRLTVL.

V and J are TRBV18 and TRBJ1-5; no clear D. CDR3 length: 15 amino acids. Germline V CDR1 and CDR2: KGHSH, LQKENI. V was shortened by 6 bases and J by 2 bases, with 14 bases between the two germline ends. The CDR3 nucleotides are TGTGCCAGCTCGGTCAGTACAATCGGCAATCAGCCCCAGCATTTT. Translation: CASSVSTIGNQPQHF.

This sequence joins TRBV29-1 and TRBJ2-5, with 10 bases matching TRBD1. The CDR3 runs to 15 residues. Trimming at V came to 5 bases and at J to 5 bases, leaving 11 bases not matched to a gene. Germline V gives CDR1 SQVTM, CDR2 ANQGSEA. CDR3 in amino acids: CSVSSTGGFGETQYF. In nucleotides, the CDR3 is TGCAGCGTTTCCTCGACAGGGGGCTTCGGGGAGACCCAGTACTTC. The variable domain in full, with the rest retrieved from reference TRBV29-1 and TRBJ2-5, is SAVISQKPSRDICQRGTSLTIQCQVDSQVTMMFWYRQQPGQSLTLIATANQGSEATYESGFVIDKFPISRPNLTFSTLTVSNMSPEDSSIYLCSVSSTGGFGETQYFGPGTRLLVL.

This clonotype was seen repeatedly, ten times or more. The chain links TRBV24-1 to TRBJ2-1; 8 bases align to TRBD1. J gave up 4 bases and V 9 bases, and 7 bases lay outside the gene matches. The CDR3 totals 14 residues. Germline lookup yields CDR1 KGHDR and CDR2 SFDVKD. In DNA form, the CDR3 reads TGTGCCACCGCCGTCACAGGGGGATACAATGAGCAGTTCTTC. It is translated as CATAVTGGYNEQFF.

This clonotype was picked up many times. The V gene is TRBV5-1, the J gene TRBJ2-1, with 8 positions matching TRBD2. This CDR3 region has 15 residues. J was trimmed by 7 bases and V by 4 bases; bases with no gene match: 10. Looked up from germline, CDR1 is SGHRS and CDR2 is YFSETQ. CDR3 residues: CASSPLPGGQNEQFF. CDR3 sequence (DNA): TGCGCCAGCAGCCCGCTCCCGGGGGGGCAGAATGAGCAGTTCTTC.

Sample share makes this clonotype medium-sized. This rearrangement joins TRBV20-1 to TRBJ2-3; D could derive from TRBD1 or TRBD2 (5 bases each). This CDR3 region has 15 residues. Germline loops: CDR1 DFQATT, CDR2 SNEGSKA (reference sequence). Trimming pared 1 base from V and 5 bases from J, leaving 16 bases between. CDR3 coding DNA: TGCAGTGCTAGAGCCCGGGACGAAGGAAGAGATACGCAGTATTTT. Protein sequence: CSARARDEGRDTQYF.

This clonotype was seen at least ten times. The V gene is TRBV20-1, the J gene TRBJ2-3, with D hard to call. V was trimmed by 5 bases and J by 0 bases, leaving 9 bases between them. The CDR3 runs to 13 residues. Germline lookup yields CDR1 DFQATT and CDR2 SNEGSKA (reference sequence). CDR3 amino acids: CSAGLYSTDTQYF. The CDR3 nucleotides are TGCAGTGCTGGGCTCTATAGCACAGATACGCAGTATTTT.

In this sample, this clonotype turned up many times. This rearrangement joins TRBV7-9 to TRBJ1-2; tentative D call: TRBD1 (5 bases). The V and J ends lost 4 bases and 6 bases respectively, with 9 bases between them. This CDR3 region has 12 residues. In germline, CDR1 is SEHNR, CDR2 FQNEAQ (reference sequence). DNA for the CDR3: TGTGCCAGCAGCTACGAGGGGCATGGCTACACCTTC. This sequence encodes CASSYEGHGYTF. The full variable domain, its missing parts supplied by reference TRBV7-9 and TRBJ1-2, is DTGVSQNPRHKITKRGQNVTFRCDPISEHNRLYWYRQTLGQGPEFLTYFQNEAQLEKSRLLSDRFSAERPKGSFSTLEIQRTEQGDSAMYLCASSYEGHGYTFGSGTRLTVV.

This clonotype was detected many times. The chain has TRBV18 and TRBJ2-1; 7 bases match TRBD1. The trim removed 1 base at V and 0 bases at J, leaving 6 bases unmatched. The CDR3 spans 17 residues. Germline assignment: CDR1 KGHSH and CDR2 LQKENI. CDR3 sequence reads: CASSPRQGVGSYNEQFF. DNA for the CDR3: TGTGCCAGCTCACCACGACAGGGTGTAGGCTCCTACAATGAGCAGTTCTTC.

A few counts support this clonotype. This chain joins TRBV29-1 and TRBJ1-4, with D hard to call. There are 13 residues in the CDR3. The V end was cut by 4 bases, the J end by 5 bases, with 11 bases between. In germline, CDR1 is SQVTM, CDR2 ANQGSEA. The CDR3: CSVVPAKNEKLFF. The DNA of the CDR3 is TGCAGCGTTGTTCCGGCGAAGAATGAAAAACTGTTTTTT.

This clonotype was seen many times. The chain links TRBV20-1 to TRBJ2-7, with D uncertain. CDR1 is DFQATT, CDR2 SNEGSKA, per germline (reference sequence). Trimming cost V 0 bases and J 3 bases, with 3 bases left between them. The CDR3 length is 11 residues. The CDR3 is CSARDSYEQYF. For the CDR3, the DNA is TGCAGTGCTAGAGACAGCTACGAGCAGTACTTC.

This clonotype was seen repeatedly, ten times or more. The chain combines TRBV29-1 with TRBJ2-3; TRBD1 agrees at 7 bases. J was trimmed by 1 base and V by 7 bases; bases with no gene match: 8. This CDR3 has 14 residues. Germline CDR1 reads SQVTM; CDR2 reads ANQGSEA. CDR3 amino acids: CSASLGGGTDTQYF. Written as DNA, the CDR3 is TGCAGCGCTAGTTTAGGGGGCGGCACAGATACGCAGTATTTT.

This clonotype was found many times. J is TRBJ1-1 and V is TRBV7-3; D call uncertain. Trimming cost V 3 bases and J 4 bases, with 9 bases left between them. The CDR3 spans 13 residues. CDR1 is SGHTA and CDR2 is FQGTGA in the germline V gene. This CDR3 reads CASSLTRSTEAFF. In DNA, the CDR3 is TGTGCCAGCAGCTTGACGAGGTCCACTGAAGCTTTCTTT. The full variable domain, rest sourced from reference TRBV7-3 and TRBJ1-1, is GAGVSQTPSNKVTEKGKYVELRCDPISGHTALYWYRQSLGQGPEFLIYFQGTGAADDSGLPNDRFFAVRPEGSVSTLKIQRTERGDSAVYLCASSLTRSTEAFFGQGTRLTVV.

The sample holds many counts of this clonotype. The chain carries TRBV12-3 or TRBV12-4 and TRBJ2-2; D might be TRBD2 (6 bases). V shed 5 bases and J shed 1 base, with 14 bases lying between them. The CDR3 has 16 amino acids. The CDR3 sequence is CASSLWGDLNTGELFF. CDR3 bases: TGTGCCAGCAGTCTATGGGGGGACCTGAACACCGGGGAGCTGTTTTTT.

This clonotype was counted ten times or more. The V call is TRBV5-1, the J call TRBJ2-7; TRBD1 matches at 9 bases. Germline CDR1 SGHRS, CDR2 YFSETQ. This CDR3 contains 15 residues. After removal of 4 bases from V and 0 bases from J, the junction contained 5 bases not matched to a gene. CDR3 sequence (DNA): TGCGCCAGCAGCGCGGGACAGGGTATCTCCTACGAGCAGTACTTC. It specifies CASSAGQGISYEQYF.